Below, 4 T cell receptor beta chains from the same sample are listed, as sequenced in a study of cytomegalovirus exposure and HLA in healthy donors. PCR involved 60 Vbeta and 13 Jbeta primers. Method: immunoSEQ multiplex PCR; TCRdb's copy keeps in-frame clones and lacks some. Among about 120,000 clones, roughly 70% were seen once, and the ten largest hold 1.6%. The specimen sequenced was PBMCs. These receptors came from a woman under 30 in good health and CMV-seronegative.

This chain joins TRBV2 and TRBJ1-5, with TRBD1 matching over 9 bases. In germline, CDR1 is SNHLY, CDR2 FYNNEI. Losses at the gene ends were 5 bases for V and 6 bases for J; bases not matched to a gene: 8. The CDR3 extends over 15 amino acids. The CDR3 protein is CASSYRGRLAQPQHF. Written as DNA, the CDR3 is TGTGCCAGCAGTTACAGGGGGCGACTTGCTCAGCCCCAGCATTTT.

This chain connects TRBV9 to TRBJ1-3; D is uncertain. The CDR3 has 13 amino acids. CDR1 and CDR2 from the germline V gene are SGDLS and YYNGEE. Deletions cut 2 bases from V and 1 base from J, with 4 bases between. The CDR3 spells CASSVASGNTIYF. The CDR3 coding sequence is TGTGCCAGCAGCGTGGCTTCTGGAAACACCATATATTTT.

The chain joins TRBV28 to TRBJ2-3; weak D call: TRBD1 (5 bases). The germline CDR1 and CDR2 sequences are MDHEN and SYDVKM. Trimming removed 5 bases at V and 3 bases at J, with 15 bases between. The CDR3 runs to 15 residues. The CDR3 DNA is TGTGCCAGCAGTCCCTCAATAGGGGATACAGATACGCAGTATTTT. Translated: CASSPSIGDTDTQYF. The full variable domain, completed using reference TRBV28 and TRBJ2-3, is DVKVTQSSRYLVKRTGEKVFLECVQDMDHENMFWYRQDPGLGLRLIYFSYDVKMKEKGDIPEGYSVSREKKERFSLILESASTNQTSMYLCASSPSIGDTDTQYFGPGTRLTVL.

CDR3 nucleotides: TGTGCCAGCACCGGATTCAGGGCCCTGGATGGCAATCAGCCCCAGCATTTT. Translating gives CASTGFRALDGNQPQHF. The chain joins TRBV7-8 to TRBJ1-5; TRBD1 is a possible D gene (5 bases). Trimming stripped 7 bases from V and 2 bases from J, with 21 bases between. Germline V gene sequence: CDR1 SGHVS, CDR2 FQNEAQ. CDR3 length: 17 amino acids.